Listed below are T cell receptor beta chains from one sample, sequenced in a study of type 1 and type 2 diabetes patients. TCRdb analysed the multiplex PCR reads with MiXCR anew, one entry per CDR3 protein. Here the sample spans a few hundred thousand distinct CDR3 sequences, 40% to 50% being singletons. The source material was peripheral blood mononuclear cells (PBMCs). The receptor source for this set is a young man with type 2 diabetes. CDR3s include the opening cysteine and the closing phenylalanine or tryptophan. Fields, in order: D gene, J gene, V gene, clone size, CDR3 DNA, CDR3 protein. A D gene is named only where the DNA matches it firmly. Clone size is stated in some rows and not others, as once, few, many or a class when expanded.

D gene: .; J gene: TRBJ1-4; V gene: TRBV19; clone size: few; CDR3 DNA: TGTGCCAGTAGTATGACGGCAGGGGCTGGTGAAAAACTGTTTTTT; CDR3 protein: CASSMTAGAGEKLFF
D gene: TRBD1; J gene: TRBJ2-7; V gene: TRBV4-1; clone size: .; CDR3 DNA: TGCGCCAGCAGCCAAACCGGGACAGGGAGCGAGCAGTACTTC; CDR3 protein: CASSQTGTGSEQYF
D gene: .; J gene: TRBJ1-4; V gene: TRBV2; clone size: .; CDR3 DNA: TGTGCCAGCAGTGAAGCCGGAGGAAGTGAAAAACTGTTTTTT; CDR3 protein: CASSEAGGSEKLFF
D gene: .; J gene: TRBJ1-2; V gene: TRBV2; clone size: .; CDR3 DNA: TGTGCCAGCCGAAGGGACAACCTCTATGGCTACACCTTC; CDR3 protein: CASRRDNLYGYTF
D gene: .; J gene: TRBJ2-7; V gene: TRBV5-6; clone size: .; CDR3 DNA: TGTGCCAGCAGCTCAGGACCAGGGCTCTACGAGCAGTACTTC; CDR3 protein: CASSSGPGLYEQYF
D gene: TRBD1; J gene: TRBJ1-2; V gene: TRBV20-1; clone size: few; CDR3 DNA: TGCAGTGCTAGCAGACAGGGGGTCTATGGCTACACCTTC; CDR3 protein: CSASRQGVYGYTF
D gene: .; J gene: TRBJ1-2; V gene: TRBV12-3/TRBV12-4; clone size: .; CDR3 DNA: TGTGCCAGCAGTTTGGGGGATCCGAGCTATGGCTACACCTTC; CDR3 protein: CASSLGDPSYGYTF
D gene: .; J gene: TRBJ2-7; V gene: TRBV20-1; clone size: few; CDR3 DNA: TGCAGTGGTGTATACTACGAGCAGTACTTC; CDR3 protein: CSGVYYEQYF
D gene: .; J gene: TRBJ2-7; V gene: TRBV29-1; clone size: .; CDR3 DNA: TGCAGCGTTGGAGGGGGCTCCTACGAGCAGTACTTC; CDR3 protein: CSVGGGSYEQYF
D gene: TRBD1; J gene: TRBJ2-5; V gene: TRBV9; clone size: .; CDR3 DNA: TGTGCCAGCAGCGCAGGGACAGGGGGGGGGCAAGAGACCCAGTACTTC; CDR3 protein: CASSAGTGGGQETQYF
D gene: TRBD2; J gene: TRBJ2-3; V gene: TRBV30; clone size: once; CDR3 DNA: TGTGCCTGGAGTGTAGGGAGGACTAGCGGGAGCCCAGATACGCAGTATTTT; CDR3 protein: CAWSVGRTSGSPDTQYF
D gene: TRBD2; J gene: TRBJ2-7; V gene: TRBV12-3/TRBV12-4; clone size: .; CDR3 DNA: TGTGCCAGCACCAATAGCGGGATCTCCTACGAGCAGTACTTC; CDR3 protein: CASTNSGISYEQYF
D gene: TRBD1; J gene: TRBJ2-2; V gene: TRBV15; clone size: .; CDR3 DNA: TGTGCCACCAGCAAAGGTGGGACAGGGGGCACCGGGGAGCTGTTTTTT; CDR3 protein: CATSKGGTGGTGELFF
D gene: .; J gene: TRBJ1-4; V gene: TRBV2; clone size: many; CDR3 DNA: TGTGCCAGCAGACCCCCGACAGGTCCTACGAACAAACTGTTTTTT; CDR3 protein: CASRPPTGPTNKLFF
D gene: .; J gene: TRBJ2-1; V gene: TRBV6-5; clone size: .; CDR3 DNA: TGTGCCAGCACCAATCAGGGAGAGCAGTTCTTC; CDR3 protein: CASTNQGEQFF
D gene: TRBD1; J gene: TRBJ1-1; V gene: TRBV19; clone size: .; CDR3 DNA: TGTGCCAGCGGACAGGGGGTAAGAAACACTGAAGCTTTCTTT; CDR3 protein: CASGQGVRNTEAFF
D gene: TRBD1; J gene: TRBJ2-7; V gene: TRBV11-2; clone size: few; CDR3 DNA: TGTGCCAGCAGCCACGGACAGGGTAGTTACGAGCAGTACTTC; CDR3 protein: CASSHGQGSYEQYF
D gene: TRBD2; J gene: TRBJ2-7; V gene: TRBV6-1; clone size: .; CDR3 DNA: TGTGCCGGAGGGCGGGGGGACCTCTACGAGCAGTACTTC; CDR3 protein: CAGGRGDLYEQYF
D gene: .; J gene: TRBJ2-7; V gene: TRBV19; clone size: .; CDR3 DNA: TGCGCCAGTGCTGTTAGCTCCTACGAGCAGTACTTC; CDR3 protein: CASAVSSYEQYF
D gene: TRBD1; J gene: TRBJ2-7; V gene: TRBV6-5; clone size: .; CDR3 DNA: TGTGCCAGCACCCCCGGGACAGGGGTGGAAGAGCAGTACTTC; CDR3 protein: CASTPGTGVEEQYF
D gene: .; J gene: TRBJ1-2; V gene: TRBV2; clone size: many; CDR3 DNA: TGTGCCAGCAGTGAAGCGGTTTATGGCTACACCTTC; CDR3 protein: CASSEAVYGYTF
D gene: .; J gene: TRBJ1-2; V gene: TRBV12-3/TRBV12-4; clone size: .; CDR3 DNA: TGTGCCAGCAGTATGATACAGGGTAGCGGCTACACCTTC; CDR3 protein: CASSMIQGSGYTF
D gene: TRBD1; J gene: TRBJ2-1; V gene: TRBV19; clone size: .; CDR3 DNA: TGTGCCAGTAGTTTGACAGGGGGTACCTACAATGAGCAGTTCTTC; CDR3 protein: CASSLTGGTYNEQFF
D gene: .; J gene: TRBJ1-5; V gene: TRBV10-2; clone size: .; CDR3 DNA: TGCGCCAGCAGTGAGCCTATACCCTATCAGCCCCAGCATTTT; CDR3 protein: CASSEPIPYQPQHF
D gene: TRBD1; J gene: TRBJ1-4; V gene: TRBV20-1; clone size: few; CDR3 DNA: TGCAGTGCTAGGAAACAGGGGGCAGAAATTGAAAAACTGTTTTTT; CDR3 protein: CSARKQGAEIEKLFF
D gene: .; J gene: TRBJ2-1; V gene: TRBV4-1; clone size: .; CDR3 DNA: TGCGCCAGCAGCCCAGTCCCCACTAGTAGCAATGAGCAGTTCTTC; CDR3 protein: CASSPVPTSSNEQFF
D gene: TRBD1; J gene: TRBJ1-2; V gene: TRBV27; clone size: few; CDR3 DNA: TGTGCCACCAGGACAGGGTTAGACCGTGGCTACACCTTC; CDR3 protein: CATRTGLDRGYTF
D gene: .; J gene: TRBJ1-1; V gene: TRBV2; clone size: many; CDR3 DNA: TGTGCCAGCAGTGAAGCGGATGAAAAAACTGAAGCTTTCTTT; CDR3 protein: CASSEADEKTEAFF
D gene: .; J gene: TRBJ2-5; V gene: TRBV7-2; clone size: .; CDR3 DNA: TGTGCCAGCAGCTTAGGGAGGGGCATGGAGACCCAGTACTTC; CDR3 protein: CASSLGRGMETQYF
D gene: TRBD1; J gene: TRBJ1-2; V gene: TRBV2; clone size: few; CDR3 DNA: TGTGCCAGCAGTTCCCCGGACAGGGGGCCGGCTAACTATGGCTACACCTTC; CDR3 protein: CASSSPDRGPANYGYTF
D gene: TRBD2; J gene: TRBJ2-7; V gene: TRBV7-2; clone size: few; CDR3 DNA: TGTGCCAGCAGCTTCAGCGGGGGGGTAAACGAGCAGTACTTC; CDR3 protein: CASSFSGGVNEQYF
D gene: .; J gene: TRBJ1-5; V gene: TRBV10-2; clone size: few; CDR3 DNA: TGCGCCAGCAGTGTTCTTCCGGGTAGTCAGCCCCAGCATTTT; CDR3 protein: CASSVLPGSQPQHF
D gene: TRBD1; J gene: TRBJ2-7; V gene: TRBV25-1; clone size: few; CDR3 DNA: TGTGCCACCAACTCGGGACAGGGCCACCACGAGCAGTACTTC; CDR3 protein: CATNSGQGHHEQYF
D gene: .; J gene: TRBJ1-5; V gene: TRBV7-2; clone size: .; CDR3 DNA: TGTGCCAGCAGCCCAGGACCGTTAGACAATCAGCCCCAGCATTTT; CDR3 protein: CASSPGPLDNQPQHF